The T cell receptor (beta chain) under discussion was sequenced for a study of T cells in Graves' hyperthyroidism and ophthalmopathy. The overall study: Prior to any treatment, at the point of initial diagnosis, peripheral blood was collected. Broader study findings: Blood also carried most thyroid clonotypes expanded above 0.001.

This clonotype showed up many times. What it recognizes is unknown. Germline lookup yields CDR1 SGHVS and CDR2 FNYEAQ. CDR3 length: 15 residues. The V end lost 5 bases, the J end lost 0 bases, and 10 bases lay between the germline ends. Patients counted as stable if ophthalmopathy did not develop within 18 months. The study enrolled patients aged 18 to 65 with newly diagnosed hyperthyroidism of under 2 months' duration. RNA transcripts yielded amplified TCR beta CDR3 regions. Carried out on the TCR CDR3, a first-round RT-PCR used the HTBI primer set. One entry per CDR3 protein, called by TCRdb with MiXCR from the multiplex PCR reads. The sample contains around 800,000 distinct CDR3 sequences, over 35% of which appear only once.

This sequence was found in a man aged 18 to 29 with Graves' hyperthyroidism. The sequenced sample was blood. The chain joins TRBV7-6 to TRBJ2-2; unclear D gene. The CDR3 sequence: CASSPKEANTGELFF. The CDR3 bases are TGTGCCAGCAGCCCGAAGGAAGCGAACACCGGGGAGCTGTTTTTT.